The 21 T cell receptor beta chains in this list originate from one sample, sequenced in a study of shared clonotypes between healthy human individuals (dated by TCRdb to 2020 to 2022). Library prep was done by the immunoSEQ multiplex PCR assay. TCRdb took this table from immuneACCESS and kept in-frame rearrangements with V and J called. Such tables lack part of the clones; where checked against another copy, unresolved V genes explain under half of the gap, and the rest is unexplained. Recorded for this sample are millions of clones; approximately 95% of them occurred a single time. The ten largest clones represent 0.1% to 0.15% of the sample. The sample taken for sequencing was naive CD4+ T cells sorted from blood. What this sample's cell subset or site label stands for: CD45RA+ positively selected. These receptors were taken from a man aged 18-30 years in good health.

The chain links TRBV10-2 to TRBJ2-7; D not certain. Germline V gene lookup returns CDR1 WSHSY and CDR2 SAAADI. Trimming removed 4 bases at V and 3 bases at J, with 16 bases between. The CDR3 consists of 15 residues. CDR3: CASSGSAVFYYEQYF. Written as DNA, the CDR3 is TGCGCCAGCAGTGGGTCGGCAGTTTTTTACTACGAGCAGTACTTC.

The chain recombines TRBV6-1 with TRBJ1-1, with no clear D. The CDR3 covers 13 residues. Germline V gives CDR1 MNHNS, CDR2 SASEGT. V was pared by 7 bases and J by 1 base, with 10 bases between. This CDR3 is CASTQAPNTEAFF. CDR3 bases: TGTGCCAGCACCCAGGCCCCGAACACTGAAGCTTTCTTT.

A remark on this clone: The sample contains more than one DNA sequence encoding this CDR3. J is TRBJ2-7 and V is TRBV29-1; 8 bases are shared with TRBD1. Looked up from germline, CDR1 is SQVTM and CDR2 is ANQGSEA. J gave up 0 bases and V 7 bases, and 5 bases lay outside the gene matches. The CDR3 totals 13 residues. The CDR3 sequence is CSAEGQGSYEQYF. CDR3 DNA sequence: TGCAGCGCGGAAGGACAGGGCTCCTACGAGCAGTACTTC.

The V gene is TRBV10-3, the J gene TRBJ2-7; 13 bases are a match to TRBD2. Germline V lookup: CDR1 ENHRY, CDR2 SYGVKD. The junction had 6 bases not matched to a gene; V was cut back by 7 bases and J by 6 bases. The CDR3 consists of 14 residues. The CDR3 bases are TGTGCCATCACCGGGACTAGCGGGGACGGCGAGCAGTACTTC. It translates to CAITGTSGDGEQYF.

The rearrangement links TRBV11-2 to TRBJ2-1; 8 nucleotides align to TRBD1. The CDR3 runs 16 residues. CDR1 and CDR2 (germline): SGHAT, FQNNGV. Trimming cost V 6 bases and J 3 bases; bases outside gene matches: 10. The CDR3 region has the DNA TGTGCCAGCAGTTACGAACGGACAGGGAACTACAATGAGCAGTTCTTC. Its protein product is CASSYERTGNYNEQFF.

The rearrangement uses TRBV28 and TRBJ2-7, with D possibly matching TRBD2 (5 bases). Per germline, CDR1 MDHEN and CDR2 SYDVKM. Trimming left V 8 bases short and J 0 bases short, with 14 bases between. The CDR3 loop spans 14 amino acids. The CDR3 DNA follows: TGTGCCAGCGCAGTTTCCCGGGGCTCCTACGAGCAGTACTTC. Its protein is CASAVSRGSYEQYF.

This chain connects TRBV10-3 to TRBJ1-1, with D hard to call. The germline V gene has CDR1 ENHRY and CDR2 SYGVKD. The CDR3 has 13 amino acids. Deletions cut 7 bases from V and 3 bases from J, with 12 bases between. The chain's CDR3 is CAIKPGEDTEAFF. In nucleotides, the CDR3 is TGTGCCATCAAGCCCGGGGAGGACACTGAAGCTTTCTTT.

Comment on this clone: Just one base apart from a much larger clone, this may be a read error. The chain has TRBV5-4 and TRBJ2-7, with 10 nucleotides matching TRBD2. J was trimmed by 3 bases and V by 4 bases; bases with no gene match: 4. This CDR3 has 14 residues. Germline V gene sequence: CDR1 SGHNT, CDR2 YYREEE (reference sequence). The CDR3 region is CASSPGLANYEQYF. In DNA, the CDR3 is TGTGCCAGCAGCCCGGGACTAGCGAACTACGAGCAGTACTTC. The full variable domain, completed using reference TRBV5-4 and TRBJ2-7, is ETGVTQSPTHLIKTRGQQVTLRCSSQSGHNTVSWYQQALGQGPQFIFQYYREEENGRGNFPPRFSGLQFPNYSSELNVNALELDDSALYLCASSPGLANYEQYFGPGTRLTVT.

The V call is TRBV6-5, the J call TRBJ1-1; D not resolved. Per the germline V gene, CDR1 is MNHEY and CDR2 is SVGAGI. V lost 5 bases to trimming and J lost 5 bases, with 6 bases between them. The CDR3 length is 11 residues. The CDR3 nucleotides are TGTGCCAGCAGTGGCCGTACTGAAGCTTTCTTT. Its protein product is CASSGRTEAFF.

V is TRBV10-3 and J is TRBJ2-7, with TRBD2 identical over 8 bases. CDR1 and CDR2 from the germline V gene are ENHRY and SYGVKD. CDR3 length: 12 residues. With 7 bases clipped from V and 3 bases from J, the junction kept 2 bases outside the gene matches. CDR3: CAIKAGGYEQYF. The CDR3 DNA reads as TGTGCCATCAAGGCGGGAGGCTACGAGCAGTACTTC.

The rearrangement links TRBV5-1 to TRBJ1-1, with 7 bases aligning to TRBD1. Trimming cost V 4 bases and J 5 bases; bases outside gene matches: 20. The CDR3 extends over 18 amino acids. Per germline, CDR1 SGHRS and CDR2 YFSETQ. The CDR3: CASSLGQALGGDATEAFF. The DNA for the CDR3 is TGCGCCAGCAGCCTAGGACAGGCTCTGGGAGGAGACGCGACTGAAGCTTTCTTT.

V is TRBV10-3 and J is TRBJ1-6; D is uncertain. Between the trimmed V and J ends, which lost 2 bases and 7 bases, there was a span of 9 bases. Germline V gene data show CDR1 as ENHRY and CDR2 as SYGVKD. The CDR3 runs 14 residues. The chain's CDR3 is CAISERVGNSPLHF. CDR3 nucleotides: TGTGCCATCAGTGAGCGAGTCGGCAATTCACCCCTCCACTTT.

Comment on this clone: This clone may be a read error of a much larger clone one base away. The rearrangement uses TRBV28 and TRBJ1-2; no clear D gene. The CDR3 extends over 11 amino acids. V shed 4 bases and J shed 4 bases, with 4 bases lying between them. Germline CDR1 is MDHEN and CDR2 is SYDVKM. DNA of the CDR3: TGTGCCAGCAGTTGGGTCTATGGCTACACCTTC. Translating it yields CASSWVYGYTF.

The chain carries TRBV5-1 and TRBJ1-4; 9 bases fit TRBD1. The CDR3 covers 15 residues. Looked up from germline, CDR1 is SGHRS and CDR2 is YFSETQ. With 4 bases clipped from V and 8 bases from J, the junction kept 9 bases outside the gene matches. CDR3 sequence: CASSKLTGGDEKLFF. The CDR3 region has the DNA TGCGCCAGCAGCAAACTGACAGGGGGGGACGAAAAACTGTTTTTT.

This rearrangement joins TRBV5-6 to TRBJ2-7, with 10 positions matching TRBD1. Trimming cost V 2 bases and J 4 bases; bases outside gene matches: 3. Looked up from germline, CDR1 is SGHDT and CDR2 is YYEEEE. The CDR3 totals 14 residues. The CDR3 loop is CASSFDRGLYEQYF. The CDR3 bases are TGTGCCAGCAGCTTCGACAGGGGGCTGTACGAGCAGTACTTC.

This chain connects TRBV5-1 to TRBJ1-5; 10 nucleotides match TRBD1. Germline-derived CDR1 and CDR2 are SGHRS and YFSETQ. This CDR3 has 15 amino acids. With V trimmed by 4 bases and J by 6 bases, 7 bases remained unmatched. The CDR3 DNA is TGCGCCAGCAGCGACGGGACAGGGGCTCCTCAGCCCCAGCATTTT. Its protein product is CASSDGTGAPQPQHF.

This clone was observed a single time. This chain connects TRBV2 to TRBJ2-7; 8 nucleotides line up with TRBD2. The CDR3 consists of 14 residues. CDR1 is SNHLY, CDR2 FYNNEI, per germline. V was clipped by 8 bases and J by 4 bases; unmatched bases: 10. The CDR3 here is CASLRGREGYEQYF. As DNA, the CDR3 is TGTGCCAGCCTGAGAGGTCGGGAGGGTTACGAGCAGTACTTC.

This clone was seen once. The CDR3 spells CASSKIAGSSYEQYF. The DNA of the CDR3 is TGTGCCAGCAGTAAAATAGCGGGGAGCTCCTACGAGCAGTACTTC. J is TRBJ2-7 and V is TRBV6-6, with 8 nucleotides matching TRBD2. Germline assignment: CDR1 MNHNY and CDR2 SVGAGI (reference sequence). This CDR3 spans 15 amino acids. The junction had 6 bases not matched to a gene; V was cut back by 5 bases and J by 0 bases.

The J gene is TRBJ1-6, the V gene TRBV30, with D possibly being TRBD1 (5 bases). CDR3 size: 17 residues. V shed 3 bases and J shed 2 bases, with 17 bases lying between them. Germline CDR1 is GTSNPN and CDR2 is SVGIG (reference sequence). The CDR3 here is CAWRDLNLGAYNSPLHF. As DNA, the CDR3 is TGTGCCTGGAGGGACCTGAATTTGGGGGCCTATAATTCACCCCTCCACTTT.

V is TRBV7-9 and J is TRBJ1-1; D remains unclear. CDR1 and CDR2 from the germline V gene are SEHNR and FQNEAQ (reference sequence). V gave up 1 base and J gave up 5 bases, with 8 bases separating them. The CDR3 covers 13 residues. The CDR3 here is CASSLEAETEAFF. CDR3 coding DNA: TGTGCCAGCAGCTTAGAGGCGGAAACTGAAGCTTTCTTT. Drawing the rest from reference TRBV7-9 and TRBJ1-1, the complete variable domain is DTGVSQNPRHKITKRGQNVTFRCDPISEHNRLYWYRQTLGQGPEFLTYFQNEAQLEKSRLLSDRFSAERPKGSFSTLEIQRTEQGDSAMYLCASSLEAETEAFFGQGTRLTVV.

V is TRBV2 and J is TRBJ1-1; 8 bases agree with TRBD1. Per germline, CDR1 SNHLY and CDR2 FYNNEI. The CDR3 length is 12 residues. The junction had 6 bases not matched to a gene; V was cut back by 10 bases and J by 5 bases. CDR3 amino acids: CAKGTGETEAFF. CDR3 in DNA: TGTGCCAAGGGGACAGGAGAAACTGAAGCTTTCTTT.